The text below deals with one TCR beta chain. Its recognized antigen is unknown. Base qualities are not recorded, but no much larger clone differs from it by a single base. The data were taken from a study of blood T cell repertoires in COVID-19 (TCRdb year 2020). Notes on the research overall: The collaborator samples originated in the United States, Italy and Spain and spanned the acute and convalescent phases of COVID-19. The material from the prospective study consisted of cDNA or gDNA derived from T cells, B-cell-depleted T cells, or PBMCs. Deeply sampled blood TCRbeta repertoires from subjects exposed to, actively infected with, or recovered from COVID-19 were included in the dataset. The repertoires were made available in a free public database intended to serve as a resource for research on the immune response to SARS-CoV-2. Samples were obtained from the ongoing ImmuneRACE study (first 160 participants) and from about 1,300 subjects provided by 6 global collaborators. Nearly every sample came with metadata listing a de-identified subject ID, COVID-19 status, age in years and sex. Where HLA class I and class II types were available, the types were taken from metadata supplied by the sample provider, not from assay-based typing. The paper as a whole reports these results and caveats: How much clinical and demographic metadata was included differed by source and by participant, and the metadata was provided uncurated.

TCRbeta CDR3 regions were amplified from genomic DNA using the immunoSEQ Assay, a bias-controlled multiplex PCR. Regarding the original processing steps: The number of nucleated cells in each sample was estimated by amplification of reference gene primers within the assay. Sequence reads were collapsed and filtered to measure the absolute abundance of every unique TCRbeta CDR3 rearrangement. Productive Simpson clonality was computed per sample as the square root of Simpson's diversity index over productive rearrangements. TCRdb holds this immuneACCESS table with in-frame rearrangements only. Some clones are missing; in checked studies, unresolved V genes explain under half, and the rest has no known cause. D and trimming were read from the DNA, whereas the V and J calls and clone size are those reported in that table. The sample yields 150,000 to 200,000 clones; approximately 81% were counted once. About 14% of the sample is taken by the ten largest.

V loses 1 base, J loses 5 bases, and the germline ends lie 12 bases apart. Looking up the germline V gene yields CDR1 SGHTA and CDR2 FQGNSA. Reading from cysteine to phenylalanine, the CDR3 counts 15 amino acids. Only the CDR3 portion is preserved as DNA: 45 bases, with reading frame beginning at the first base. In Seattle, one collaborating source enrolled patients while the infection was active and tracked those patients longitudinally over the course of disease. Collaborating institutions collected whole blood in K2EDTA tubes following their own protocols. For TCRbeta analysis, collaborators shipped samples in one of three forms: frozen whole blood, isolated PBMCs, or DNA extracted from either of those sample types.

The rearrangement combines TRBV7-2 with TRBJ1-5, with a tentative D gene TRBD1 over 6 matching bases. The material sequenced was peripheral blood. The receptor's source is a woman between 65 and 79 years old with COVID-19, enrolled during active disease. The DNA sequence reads TGTGCCAGCAGCTTAGGCTGGTGGGGGCATCAGCCCCAGCATTTT. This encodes CASSLGWWGHQPQHF.